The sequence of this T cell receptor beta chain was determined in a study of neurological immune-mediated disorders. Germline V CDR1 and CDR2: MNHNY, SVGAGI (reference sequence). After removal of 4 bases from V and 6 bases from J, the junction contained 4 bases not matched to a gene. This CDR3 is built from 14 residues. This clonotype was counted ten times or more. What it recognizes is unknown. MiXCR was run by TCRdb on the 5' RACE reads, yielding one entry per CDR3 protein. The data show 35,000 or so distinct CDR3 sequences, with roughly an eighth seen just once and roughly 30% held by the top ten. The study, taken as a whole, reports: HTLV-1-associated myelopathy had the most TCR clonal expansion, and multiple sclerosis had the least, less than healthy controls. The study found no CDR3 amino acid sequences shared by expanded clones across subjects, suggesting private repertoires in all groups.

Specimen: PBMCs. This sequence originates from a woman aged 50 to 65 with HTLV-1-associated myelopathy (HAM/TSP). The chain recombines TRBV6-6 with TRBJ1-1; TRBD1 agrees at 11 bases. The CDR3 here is CASSFRDRGSEAFF. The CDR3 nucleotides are TGTGCCAGCAGTTTCCGGGACAGGGGGTCTGAAGCTTTCTTT.